Listed below are T cell receptor beta chains from one sample, sequenced in a study of pediatric ulcerative colitis. The table came from immunoSEQ multiplex PCR; TCRdb's copy has only in-frame clones and leaves some out. The sample has more than 50,000 clones, about 80% seen once. The sequencing sample was made of blood. The receptors were sampled from a boy younger than 18 with moderate ulcerative colitis. CDR3s include the opening cysteine and the closing phenylalanine or tryptophan. D genes are given only for firm matches. Clone size is stated in some rows and not others, as once, few, many or a class when expanded.

d_call j_call v_call clone_size cdr3_aa cdr3_nt
. TRBJ2-2 TRBV9 . CASSVGGITTGELFF TGTGCCAGCAGCGTAGGCGGGATAACGACCGGGGAGCTGTTTTTT
. TRBJ1-4 TRBV15 . CATSSDGTDEKLFF TGTGCCACCAGCAGTGATGGGACCGATGAAAAACTGTTTTTT
. TRBJ1-1 TRBV5-6 . CASTPGVGNWNTEAFF TGTGCCAGCACCCCCGGAGTAGGGAACTGGAACACTGAAGCTTTCTTT
TRBD1 TRBJ1-1 TRBV4-1 . CASSATGGAGNTEAFF TGCGCCAGCAGCGCGACAGGGGGCGCCGGGAACACTGAAGCTTTCTTT
. TRBJ1-5 TRBV19 . CASSRREGDNQPQHF TGTGCCAGCAGCCGACGAGAAGGGGACAATCAGCCCCAGCATTTT
. TRBJ1-2 TRBV6-5 . CASSYLGGGYTF TGTGCCAGCAGTTACTTGGGCGGGGGCTACACCTTC
. TRBJ2-7 TRBV10-3 once CAIRAGQQSYEQYF TGTGCCATCAGAGCGGGACAGCAATCCTACGAGCAGTACTTC
. TRBJ2-7 TRBV7-9 . CASSPGSYEQYF TGTGCCAGCAGCCCCGGCTCATACGAGCAGTACTTC
TRBD1 TRBJ1-2 TRBV5-8 . CASSLGRGPLNGYTF TGTGCCAGCAGCTTGGGCAGGGGGCCTCTTAATGGCTACACCTTC
TRBD1 TRBJ1-5 TRBV19 . CASERSTGGNQPQHF TGTGCCAGTGAGAGATCAACAGGGGGCAACCAGCCCCAGCATTTT
TRBD1 TRBJ1-2 TRBV5-1 . CASSLTQGVNYGYTF TGCGCCAGCAGCTTGACCCAGGGGGTAAACTATGGCTACACCTTC
. TRBJ2-5 TRBV4-1 . CASSQPGETQYF TGCGCCAGCAGCCAACCGGGGGAGACCCAGTACTTC
. TRBJ1-2 TRBV2 . CASSDRGGYTF TGTGCCAGCAGTGACAGGGGAGGCTACACCTTC
. TRBJ1-2 TRBV30 few CAWTGWDYGYTF TGTGCCTGGACAGGGTGGGACTATGGCTACACCTTC
TRBD2 TRBJ2-5 TRBV5-4 once CASTRQRDTRETQYF TGTGCCAGCACCCGGCAGCGGGATACGCGGGAGACCCAGTACTTC
. TRBJ2-7 TRBV5-4 . CASRDAISYEQYF TGTGCCAGCCGGGACGCCATCTCCTACGAGCAGTACTTC
. TRBJ1-2 TRBV5-1 . CASSLAPGAVYGYTF TGCGCCAGCAGCTTGGCCCCGGGGGCCGTCTATGGCTACACCTTC
. TRBJ2-7 TRBV27 . CASSLTRVEVAYEQYF TGTGCCAGCAGTCTAACGAGGGTGGAGGTGGCCTACGAGCAGTACTTC
TRBD1 TRBJ1-1 TRBV15 once CATSRDLRTGPRVDPSGEAFF TGTGCCACCAGCAGAGATCTACGGACAGGACCTAGAGTAGATCCTTCAGGTGAAGCTTTCTTT
. TRBJ1-6 TRBV19 . CASSINDASYNSPLHF TGTGCCAGTAGTATAAATGACGCCTCCTATAATTCACCCCTCCACTTT